One sample yielded the 18 T cell receptor beta chains listed below, sequenced in a study of neurological immune-mediated disorders (dated by TCRdb to between 2019 and 2020). Libraries were prepared through 5' RACE. Sequencing relied on an Illumina HiSeq 2500. The raw public data were reprocessed by TCRdb itself: fastp quality trimming at Q25, MiXCR clonotype calling, in-frame beta chains only. Here each entry gathers all rows of one CDR3 protein and keeps the most common genes and DNA. A total of tens of thousands of distinct CDR3 sequences appear in this sample, just over 2.5% of them only once. Of the sample, around 1.1% falls within the top ten clones. The specimen was PBMCs. These receptor sequences come from a woman under 40 with multiple sclerosis.

This clonotype appeared a few times. A much more abundant neighbour one base away suggests this may be a read error. The gene calls are TRBV28 and TRBJ2-1; D remains unclear. CDR1 is MDHEN and CDR2 is SYDVKM in the germline V gene. This CDR3 contains 12 residues. V lost 3 bases and J 12 bases, leaving 12 bases between the germline ends. For the CDR3, the DNA is TGTGCCAGCAGTTTCAGATTTCATGCGCAGTTCTTC. Protein: CASSFRFHAQFF.

In its sample, this clonotype was seen many times. The chain is built from TRBV14 and TRBJ2-7; 13 bases fit TRBD2. This CDR3 is built from 13 residues. V dropped 3 bases and J dropped 10; count of bases not matched to a gene: 3. Looked up from germline, CDR1 is SGHDN and CDR2 is FVKESK. CDR3 bases: TGTGCCAGCAGCCACGGACTAGCGGGGGCACAGTACTTC. It translates to CASSHGLAGAQYF.

Many counts were recorded for this clonotype. This chain uses TRBV5-1 with TRBJ2-3, with 7 bases fitting TRBD2. With V trimmed by 4 bases and J by 2 bases, 10 bases remained unmatched. Germline CDR1 is SGHRS and CDR2 is YFSETQ. This CDR3 is 16 amino acids long. In DNA, the CDR3 is TGCGCCAGCAGCCCGGAGGGGCGGGGGTTCACAGATACGCAGTATTTT. Residues: CASSPEGRGFTDTQYF.

In this sample, this clonotype turned up many times. V is TRBV7-2 and J is TRBJ2-3; D tentatively reads TRBD1 or TRBD2 (5 bases each). Trimming took off 6 bases at V and 2 bases at J, with 18 bases between the two ends. In germline, CDR1 is SGHTA, CDR2 FQGNSA. CDR3 length equals 16 residues. This CDR3 is CASRETGTVLTDTQYF. CDR3 in DNA: TGTGCCAGCAGGGAAACCGGGACGGTGCTCACAGATACGCAGTATTTT. Full variable domain (remainder filled in from reference TRBV7-2 and TRBJ2-3): GAGVSQSPSNKVTEKGKDVELRCDPISGHTALYWYRQSLGQGLEFLIYFQGNSAPDKSGLPSDRFSAERTGGSVSTLTIQRTQQEDSAVYLCASRETGTVLTDTQYFGPGTRLTVL.

This clonotype was observed many times. The rearrangement uses TRBV12-3 or TRBV12-4 and TRBJ2-2; D gene uncertain. This CDR3 has 13 residues. V was trimmed by 6 bases and J by 0 bases, leaving 5 bases between them. As DNA, the CDR3 is TGTGCCAGCAGGTACCCGAACACCGGGGAGCTGTTTTTT. This codes for CASRYPNTGELFF.

In this sample, this clonotype turned up many times. The chain joins TRBV5-5 to TRBJ2-1, with D perhaps given as TRBD1 or TRBD2 (5 bases each). This CDR3 is 15 amino acids long. V lost 4 bases, J lost 0 bases, and 11 bases lay in between. Germline loops: CDR1 SGHKS, CDR2 YYEKEE (reference sequence). The CDR3 DNA reads TGTGCCAGCAGCAAGAATGGGGGCTCCTACAATGAGCAGTTCTTC. Its translation: CASSKNGGSYNEQFF.

This clonotype has at least ten counts. The J gene is TRBJ1-3, the V gene TRBV12-3 or TRBV12-4; D is unclear. Between the trimmed V and J ends, which lost 6 bases and 0 bases, there was a span of 12 bases. The CDR3 spans 15 residues. The CDR3 here is CASRGFPGSGNTIYF. The CDR3 DNA reads TGTGCCAGCAGGGGGTTCCCGGGCTCTGGAAACACCATATATTTT.

The chain has TRBV3-1 and TRBJ2-1, with D perhaps matching TRBD2 (5 bases). From germline, CDR1 is LGHDT and CDR2 YNNKEL (reference sequence). Trimming cost V 3 bases and J 5 bases, with 20 bases left between them. The CDR3 is made up of 17 amino acids. This chain's CDR3 is CASSHLGGGDMNNEQFF. In nucleotides, the CDR3 is TGTGCCAGCAGCCATCTCGGCGGAGGAGACATGAACAATGAGCAGTTCTTC.

This clonotype was observed many times. CDR3 protein: CASSVAWDTEAFF. For the CDR3, the DNA is TGTGCCAGCAGCGTAGCTTGGGACACTGAAGCTTTCTTT. The rearrangement uses TRBV9 and TRBJ1-1; no firm D call. Trimming removed 0 bases at V and 3 bases at J, with 6 bases between. Germline values: CDR1 SGDLS, CDR2 YYNGEE. The CDR3 sequence is 13 residues long.

This clonotype was seen a few times. J is TRBJ2-7 and V is TRBV20-1; the match to TRBD2 covers 9 bases. The germline CDR1 and CDR2 sequences are DFQATT and SNEGSKA (reference sequence). The V segment lost 0 bases and the J segment 4 bases; nucleotides outside the gene matches: 10. The CDR3 loop spans 16 amino acids. In DNA, the CDR3 is TGCAGTGCTAGAGACCTCACTGGACTAGCGTCATACGAGCAGTACTTC. It is translated as CSARDLTGLASYEQYF.

This clonotype was counted ten times or more. V gene TRBV5-1 combines with J gene TRBJ2-7, with D possibly matching TRBD2 (5 bases). Trimming took off 4 bases at V and 3 bases at J, with 20 bases between the two ends. This CDR3 has 16 amino acids. Germline V lookup: CDR1 SGHRS, CDR2 YFSETQ. The CDR3 loop reads CASSPGVSGPLYEQYF. In nucleotides, the CDR3 is TGCGCCAGCAGCCCCGGGGTGTCTGGGCCACTCTACGAGCAGTACTTC. The full variable domain, rest sourced from reference TRBV5-1 and TRBJ2-7, is KAGVTQTPRYLIKTRGQQVTLSCSPISGHRSVSWYQQTPGQGLQFLFEYFSETQRNKGNFPGRFSGRQFSNSRSEMNVSTLELGDSALYLCASSPGVSGPLYEQYFGPGTRLTVT.

Only a few counts were recorded for this clonotype. V is TRBV29-1 and J is TRBJ2-7, with 7 bases aligning to TRBD1. CDR1 SQVTM and CDR2 ANQGSEA come from the germline V gene. The CDR3 spans 14 residues. V was pared by 4 bases and J by 5 bases, with 11 bases of the junction left unmatched. This CDR3 is CSVVSWTGGNEQYF. The CDR3 region has the DNA TGCAGCGTTGTCTCGTGGACAGGAGGCAACGAGCAGTACTTC.

This clonotype came up many times. The V call is TRBV2, the J call TRBJ2-1; D gene uncertain. The ends were cut back, 2 bases at V and 0 bases at J, with 14 bases in the middle. Germline CDR1 and CDR2: SNHLY and FYNNEI. The CDR3 extends over 17 amino acids. CDR3 loop: CASSEFATPSSYNEQFF. DNA of the CDR3: TGTGCCAGCAGTGAATTCGCTACCCCCAGCTCCTACAATGAGCAGTTCTTC. The full variable domain, in which reference TRBV2 and TRBJ2-1 provide the parts outside the CDR3, is EPEVTQTPSHQVTQMGQEVILRCVPISNHLYFYWYRQILGQKVEFLVSFYNNEISEKSEIFDDQFSVERPDGSNFTLKIRSTKLEDSAMYFCASSEFATPSSYNEQFFGPGTRLTVL.

This clonotype was seen many times. The rearrangement joins TRBV5-5 to TRBJ1-1; D is ambiguous. With 1 base removed from V and 8 bases from J, the gap between germline ends came to 6 bases. From germline, CDR1 is SGHKS and CDR2 YYEKEE (reference sequence). The CDR3 sequence is 11 residues long. The CDR3 region has the DNA TGTGCCAGCAGCTTGAGAGCCGAAGCTTTCTTT. Translating it yields CASSLRAEAFF.

This clonotype was picked up many times. This rearrangement joins TRBV20-1 to TRBJ2-3, with 12 bases that match TRBD2. Germline values: CDR1 DFQATT, CDR2 SNEGSKA (reference sequence). Trimming cost V 2 bases and J 14 bases; bases outside gene matches: 5. The CDR3 contains 12 residues. In nucleotides, the CDR3 is TGCAGTGCTAGAAGACTAGCGGGAGCCGCGTATTTT. Protein: CSARRLAGAAYF.

This clonotype was seen many times. The J gene is TRBJ2-3, the V gene TRBV12-3 or TRBV12-4; 7 bases align to TRBD2. The CDR3 consists of 14 residues. Germline trimming cut 1 base from V and 6 bases from J; bases unmatched to any gene: 4. The CDR3 loop is CASSLDGGSDTQYF. The CDR3 nucleotides read TGTGCCAGCAGTTTAGACGGGGGGTCCGATACGCAGTATTTT.

This clonotype was picked up many times. V and J are TRBV6-4 and TRBJ1-2; 7 nucleotides align to TRBD1. The CDR3 has 15 amino acids. The germline CDR1 and CDR2 sequences are MRHNA and SNTAGT. Germline trimming cut 6 bases from V and 4 bases from J; bases unmatched to any gene: 11. The CDR3 is CASSSNRGPRYGYTF. DNA of the CDR3: TGTGCCAGCAGCAGCAACAGGGGCCCCCGCTATGGCTACACCTTC.

The table lists this clonotype with many counts. V usage is TRBV28 and J usage is TRBJ2-5; TRBD1 is a possible D gene (6 bases). Deletions cut 2 bases from V and 2 bases from J, with 18 bases between. CDR1 is MDHEN, CDR2 SYDVKM, per germline. The CDR3 length is 17 residues. For the CDR3, the DNA is TGTGCCAGCAGTTTAGGGGCATCTGGACAGCTTCAAGAGACCCAGTACTTC. Amino acids: CASSLGASGQLQETQYF.